A single sample is the source of the 3 T cell receptor beta chains below, sequenced in a study of CD8+CD57+ T cells in acquired aplastic anemia. Profiling of TCR beta VDJ combinations and CDR3 sequences used genomic DNA as template. TCRdb passed the reads through MiXCR, listing each CDR3 protein once. The sample holds some 410,000 distinct CDR3 sequences, about 70% seen once. Source material: sorted CD4+, CD8+, or CD8+CD57+ T cells (not recorded which) from PBMCs. The receptor source for this set is a human donor in good health, serving as a control.

About this clonotype itself: A read error may account for a junction end that differs from germline. This chain joins TRBV7-2 and TRBJ2-3; D tentatively reads TRBD1 or TRBD2 (6 bases each). The CDR3 length is 14 residues. The germline V gene has CDR1 SGHTA and CDR2 FQGNSA. CDR3 sequence: CASSLARGEKLFFF. CDR3 coding DNA: TGTGCCAGCAGCTTAGCAAGGGGGGAAAAACTGTTTTTTTTT.

This clonotype was counted between two and nine times. This sequence joins TRBV2 and TRBJ2-5, with 7 bases lining up with TRBD2. Germline-derived CDR1 and CDR2 are SNHLY and FYNNEI. J lost 13 bases, V lost 2 bases, and 13 bases had no gene match. CDR3 size: 14 residues. The CDR3 DNA is TGTGCCAGCAGTGAAAATTGGGGGGGTGAAAAACTGTACTTC. This codes for CASSENWGGEKLYF.

This clonotype showed up just a few times. The chain recombines TRBV12-3 or TRBV12-4 with TRBJ1-5, with D unresolved. The CDR3 extends over 14 amino acids. Trimming stripped 2 bases from V and 2 bases from J, with 7 bases between. As DNA, the CDR3 is TGTGCCAGCAGTTTAAGGCAGGGCAATCAGCCCCAGCATTTT. Its translation: CASSLRQGNQPQHF.